This entry concerns a single TCR beta chain. Antigen unknown. Donors were ostensibly healthy at sampling, although undocumented immune exposures were probable. V lost 1 base and J 4 bases, leaving 18 bases between the germline ends. Germline loops: CDR1 SGHVS, CDR2 FNYEAQ. This CDR3 is 17 amino acids long. The data originate from a study of cytomegalovirus exposure and HLA in healthy donors. Study-wide findings and caveats: The study labeled 150 to 200 TCR beta chains cytomegalovirus-associated. What TCR beta sequences reportedly achieved was accurate prediction of HLA-A and HLA-B alleles in most subjects.

In the PCR, 60 Vbeta and 13 Jbeta primers were used. The assay was immunoSEQ multiplex PCR, and TCRdb's table has in-frame clones only and misses some. The sample contains approximately 100,000 clones, approximately 85% of which appear only once. The origin of this receptor is a man younger than 40 in good health and CMV-seronegative. Sequenced sample: PBMCs. This rearrangement joins TRBV7-6 to TRBJ2-3, with D possibly matching TRBD2 (7 bases). This CDR3 reads CASSLGFGGASADTQYF. CDR3 nucleotide sequence: TGTGCCAGCAGCTTAGGTTTTGGGGGGGCCTCCGCAGATACGCAGTATTTT.